One sample yielded the 32 T cell receptor beta chains listed below, sequenced in a study of regulatory T cells in long-lasting Graves disease. Construction of the TCR beta libraries employed iRepertoire HTBI primers in conjunction with Arm-PCR of CDR3 regions. MiXCR, applied by TCRdb to the multiplex PCR reads, yields one record per CDR3 protein. The sample has roughly 500,000 distinct CDR3 sequences, around 12% seen once. As to time point: newly diagnosed GD, antithyroid drugs for less than 3 months. PBMCs were the source of the RNA used for TCR sequencing. These sequences were also reported in another study, on T cells in Graves' hyperthyroidism and ophthalmopathy.

Source: peripheral blood mononuclear cells (PBMCs), taken at new diagnosis, from a patient treated with antithyroid drugs. These receptors were taken from a woman in her 30s with Graves disease.

The chain has TRBV5-1 and TRBJ2-3; no clear D gene. Germline CDR1 reads SGHRS; CDR2 reads YFSETQ. This CDR3 is 14 amino acids long. Trimming left V 4 bases short and J 0 bases short, with 9 bases between. DNA of the CDR3: TGCGCCAGCAGCCTTACCGCTAGCACAGATACGCAGTATTTT. Its protein is CASSLTASTDTQYF.

This clonotype turned up a few times. The rearrangement uses TRBV19 and TRBJ2-2, with unresolved D. V dropped 7 bases and J dropped 4 bases, with 10 bases sitting between them. The germline CDR1 and CDR2 sequences are LNHDA and SQIVND (reference sequence). The CDR3 loop spans 13 amino acids. The DNA of the CDR3 is TGTGCCAGTAACTACAGAAGCACCGGGGAGCTGTTTTTT. Translated: CASNYRSTGELFF.

There are many counts of this clonotype. V gene TRBV7-9 combines with J gene TRBJ2-7; 13 positions match TRBD2. CDR3 length equals 17 residues. Germline-derived CDR1 and CDR2 are SEHNR and FQNEAQ (reference sequence). The V and J ends lost 5 bases and 3 bases, in that order; junction bases with no gene match: 10. The CDR3 loop reads CASSPLPGLAGNYEQYF. In DNA, the CDR3 is TGTGCCAGCAGCCCATTGCCGGGACTAGCGGGGAACTACGAGCAGTACTTC.

This clonotype was picked up many times. The CDR3 coding sequence is TGTGCCAGCAGTCCGGACAGGAAGCATGGCTACACCTTC. Protein: CASSPDRKHGYTF. The V gene is TRBV2, the J gene TRBJ1-2; 7 nucleotides match TRBD1. CDR3 length: 13 amino acids. Per the germline V gene, CDR1 is SNHLY and CDR2 is FYNNEI. V dropped 5 bases and J dropped 6; count of bases not matched to a gene: 6.

This clonotype was seen at least ten times. The chain employs TRBV29-1 and TRBJ1-2; D unclear. The ends were cut back, 4 bases at V and 8 bases at J, with 8 bases in the middle. Germline V gives CDR1 SQVTM, CDR2 ANQGSEA. The CDR3 loop spans 10 amino acids. The CDR3 DNA is TGCAGCGTTGTGGAACCAGGCTACACCTTC. Its translation: CSVVEPGYTF.

V is TRBV30 and J is TRBJ2-3; tentatively, D is TRBD1 or TRBD2 (6 bases each). Germline assignment: CDR1 GTSNPN and CDR2 SVGIG (reference sequence). V lost 0 bases, J lost 1 base, and 11 bases lay in between. CDR3 length: 15 residues. The CDR3 loop reads CAWSVGGSGTDTQYF. The CDR3 DNA reads as TGTGCCTGGAGTGTAGGGGGGTCGGGCACAGATACGCAGTATTTT.

V gene TRBV9 combines with J gene TRBJ2-3; 7 bases are shared with TRBD1. After removal of 4 bases from V and 0 bases from J, the junction contained 17 bases not matched to a gene. Per the germline V gene, CDR1 is SGDLS and CDR2 is YYNGEE. The CDR3 is 19 amino acids. The CDR3 DNA follows: TGTGCCAGCAGCCAGTGGGGGTCCCTGAGGGGGCCTAGCACAGATACGCAGTATTTT. Its protein product is CASSQWGSLRGPSTDTQYF. The complete variable domain, with remaining parts taken from reference TRBV9 and TRBJ2-3, reads DSGVTQTPKHLITATGQRVTLRCSPRSGDLSVYWYQQSLDQGLQFLIQYYNGEERAKGNILERFSAQQFPDLHSELNLSSLELGDSALYFCASSQWGSLRGPSTDTQYFGPGTRLTVL.

This clonotype appeared many times. V is TRBV2 and J is TRBJ2-7, with D perhaps given as TRBD1 or TRBD2 (5 bases each). The CDR3 runs 13 residues. The V gene lost 7 bases and the J gene lost 1 base, with 11 bases spanning the gap. Germline V gene lookup returns CDR1 SNHLY and CDR2 FYNNEI. The CDR3 sequence: CASKGRISYEQYF. As DNA, the CDR3 is TGTGCCAGCAAGGGACGGATATCCTACGAGCAGTACTTC. The variable domain in full, completed from reference TRBV2 and TRBJ2-7, reads EPEVTQTPSHQVTQMGQEVILRCVPISNHLYFYWYRQILGQKVEFLVSFYNNEISEKSEIFDDQFSVERPDGSNFTLKIRSTKLEDSAMYFCASKGRISYEQYFGPGTRLTVT.

Comments on this clonotype: Possible read error: a much larger clone is one base away. CDR3 protein: CASSFDSGANVLTF. Written as DNA, the CDR3 is TGTGCCAGCAGCTTTGACTCTGGGGCCAACGTCCTGACTTTC. The rearrangement uses TRBV7-3 and TRBJ2-6; D not certain. The CDR3 is 14 amino acids. Germline CDR1 reads SGHTA; CDR2 reads FQGTGA. Trimming stripped 3 bases from V and 0 bases from J, with 3 bases between.

Only a few counts were recorded for this clonotype. The CDR3 region is CASRLLAGANEQFF. The CDR3 coding sequence is TGTGCCAGCAGACTCCTAGCGGGGGCCAATGAGCAGTTCTTC. The chain combines TRBV6-2 or TRBV6-3 with TRBJ2-5; TRBD2 agrees at 10 bases. Near its end, the DNA agrees better with TRBJ2-1, so the J call may be wrong. The germline V gene encodes CDR1 MNHEY and CDR2 SVGEGT. This CDR3 has 14 amino acids.

This chain connects TRBV12-3 or TRBV12-4 to TRBJ2-3; 15 bases agree with TRBD2. The CDR3 is made up of 16 amino acids. Trimming at V came to 3 bases and at J to 7 bases, leaving 5 bases not matched to a gene. The CDR3 spells CASSFGLAGGRNTQYF. The CDR3 nucleotides are TGTGCCAGCAGTTTCGGACTAGCGGGAGGGCGAAATACGCAGTATTTT.

This clonotype was found many times. V usage is TRBV6-2 or TRBV6-3 and J usage is TRBJ2-5, with TRBD1 as a possible D gene (5 bases). The CDR3 is 14 residues long. The germline gives CDR1 MNHEY, CDR2 SVGEGT. Trimming removed 5 bases from V and 4 bases from J, with 14 bases in between. The CDR3 reads CASSPAGRGETQYF. CDR3 nucleotide sequence: TGTGCCAGCAGTCCAGCAGGGCGAGGAGAGACCCAGTACTTC.

Ten or more counts support this clonotype. The rearrangement links TRBV5-6 to TRBJ2-7, with TRBD1 identical over 8 bases. The ends lost 4 bases at V and 2 bases at J; junction bases unmatched: 11. CDR1 and CDR2 (germline): SGHDT, YYEEEE. This CDR3 has 16 amino acids. This chain's CDR3 is CASSAGQVIHTYEQYF. The DNA for the CDR3 is TGTGCCAGCAGCGCGGGACAGGTCATACATACCTACGAGCAGTACTTC.

This clonotype turned up a few times. V is TRBV5-1 and J is TRBJ2-7, with 8 nucleotides matching TRBD1. The CDR3 is 15 residues long. CDR1 is SGHRS, CDR2 YFSETQ, per germline. The junction had 6 bases not matched to a gene; V was cut back by 4 bases and J by 0 bases. CDR3 bases: TGCGCCAGCAGCGTAAACAGGGGGAGCTCCTACGAGCAGTACTTC. This sequence encodes CASSVNRGSSYEQYF.

This clonotype was detected ten times or more. CDR3 protein: CATSLSWGTQYF. Here the CDR3 DNA reads TGTGCCACCAGTCTATCTTGGGGGACCCAGTACTTC. This sequence joins TRBV24-1 and TRBJ2-5; D is ambiguous. The V gene's germline CDR1 is KGHDR and CDR2 SFDVKD. The CDR3 consists of 12 residues. V was cut by 6 bases and J by 7 bases, with 11 bases left in between.

As regards this clonotype: This sequence may be a read error, since a much larger clone differs from it by one base. The CDR3 DNA reads as TGTGCCGGTAGTATAGGAGCCAGGGACTACGAGCAGTACTTC. Translating it yields CAGSIGARDYEQYF. The J gene is TRBJ2-7, the V gene TRBV19; D might be TRBD1 (5 bases). The CDR3 loop spans 14 amino acids. The germline V gene has CDR1 LNHDA and CDR2 SQIVND (reference sequence).

Many counts were recorded for this clonotype. The genes are TRBV28 and TRBJ1-2; TRBD1 might be the D (5 bases). V was cut by 4 bases and J by 5 bases, with 14 bases left in between. Germline CDR1 reads MDHEN; CDR2 reads SYDVKM. CDR3 length: 14 amino acids. CDR3 in DNA: TGTGCCAGCAGTTCCGGGACGGCCCGATATGGCTACACCTTC. Translation gives CASSSGTARYGYTF.

This chain uses TRBV7-3 with TRBJ2-2, with D maybe TRBD2 (5 bases). V was trimmed by 4 bases and J by 1 base, leaving 13 bases between them. CDR1 and CDR2 (germline): SGHTA, FQGTGA. The CDR3 is 16 amino acids. The DNA for the CDR3 is TGTGCCAGCAGCTCGTCTAGCAAAAGGAACACCGGGGAGCTGTTTTTT. Its protein product is CASSSSSKRNTGELFF. Looking up the rest from reference TRBV7-3 and TRBJ2-2 gives the full variable domain: GAGVSQTPSNKVTEKGKYVELRCDPISGHTALYWYRQSLGQGPEFLIYFQGTGAADDSGLPNDRFFAVRPEGSVSTLKIQRTERGDSAVYLCASSSSSKRNTGELFFGEGSRLTVL.

This chain uses TRBV4-1 with TRBJ1-6; 9 bases match TRBD1. V was pared by 4 bases and J by 10 bases, with 8 bases of the junction left unmatched. Germline V gives CDR1 MGHRA, CDR2 YSYEKL. CDR3 length: 15 residues. The DNA for the CDR3 is TGCGCCAGCAGCCCCCGGGACAGGGCTGAGTCACCCCTCCACTTT. Its protein product is CASSPRDRAESPLHF.

This clonotype has ten or more counts. The chain has TRBV3-1 and TRBJ1-6, with unresolved D. The CDR3 length is 13 residues. The germline gives CDR1 LGHDT, CDR2 YNNKEL (reference sequence). V gave up 2 bases and J gave up 11 bases, with 10 bases separating them. CDR3 sequence reads: CASSQLAQPPLHF. CDR3 coding DNA: TGTGCCAGCAGCCAATTAGCCCAGCCACCCCTCCACTTT.

At least ten counts were recorded for this clonotype. The rearrangement uses TRBV10-3 and TRBJ1-6; the D is unclear. Trimming stripped 2 bases from V and 5 bases from J, with 7 bases between. Per the germline V gene, CDR1 is ENHRY and CDR2 is SYGVKD. CDR3 length equals 14 residues. CDR3 nucleotide sequence: TGTGCCATCAGTGAGACCGGTAATAATTCACCCCTCCACTTT. Translated: CAISETGNNSPLHF.

This clonotype was counted many times. The chain uses TRBV4-1 and TRBJ2-1; 7 bases fit TRBD1. Germline CDR1 is MGHRA and CDR2 is YSYEKL. V trimming: 4 bases; J trimming: 4 bases; junction bases outside the gene matches: 13. The CDR3 is 17 residues long. In DNA form, the CDR3 reads TGCGCCAGCAGCCTCCTCCCCCCGGGACAGCCGTACAATGAGCAGTTCTTC. Protein product: CASSLLPPGQPYNEQFF.

The sample holds many counts of this clonotype. The chain joins TRBV27 to TRBJ2-1; 10 bases match TRBD2. Germline CDR1 and CDR2: MNHEY and SMNVEV (reference sequence). This CDR3 contains 17 residues. J lost 4 bases, V lost 5 bases, and 11 bases had no gene match. CDR3 bases: TGTGCCAGCAGTCCCCCATTAGCGGGAGGCTCGTACAATGAGCAGTTCTTC. Its protein product is CASSPPLAGGSYNEQFF.

This clonotype has more than one count but fewer than ten. J is TRBJ1-5 and V is TRBV19, with D maybe TRBD1 (5 bases). Germline V gene data show CDR1 as LNHDA and CDR2 as SQIVND (reference sequence). Trimming cost V 10 bases and J 6 bases, with 19 bases left between them. The CDR3 covers 14 residues. The CDR3 nucleotides are TGTGCCACCAGTTATGGCGGGGCCGGTCAGCCCCAGCATTTT. This translates into CATSYGGAGQPQHF.

This clonotype has a count of ten or more. The rearrangement links TRBV20-1 to TRBJ2-2; D not certain. Trimming stripped 6 bases from V and 4 bases from J, with 9 bases between. The CDR3 is 12 residues long. Germline CDR1 DFQATT, CDR2 SNEGSKA (reference sequence). The CDR3 nucleotides are TGCAGTGCGGATCCATCCACCGGGGAGCTGTTTTTT. Encoded protein: CSADPSTGELFF.

This clonotype was counted many times. The rearrangement joins TRBV9 to TRBJ2-7; the D gene is possibly TRBD1 (5 bases). This CDR3 comprises 13 residues. Germline V CDR1 and CDR2: SGDLS, YYNGEE. V was shortened by 4 bases and J by 7 bases, with 15 bases between the two germline ends. The CDR3 reads CASSPITKGEQYF. CDR3 bases: TGTGCCAGCAGCCCTATTACGAAGGGGGAGCAGTACTTC.

This clonotype was seen only a few times. The J gene is TRBJ2-3, the V gene TRBV9, with TRBD2 as a possible D gene (6 bases). This CDR3 comprises 18 residues. Trimming took 1 base from V and 6 from J, leaving 24 bases between them. Germline V gene lookup returns CDR1 SGDLS and CDR2 YYNGEE. In DNA, the CDR3 is TGTGCCAGCAGCGTAAATTACGGTGGCGGGGTGGCGTCTGATACGCAGTATTTT. Translated: CASSVNYGGGVASDTQYF.

This clonotype was recorded many times. The chain has TRBV3-1 and TRBJ1-4; D gene uncertain. The CDR3 is 13 amino acids. Germline V gene data show CDR1 as LGHDT and CDR2 as YNNKEL (reference sequence). V lost 6 bases and J 0 bases, leaving 5 bases between the germline ends. For the CDR3, the DNA is TGTGCCAGCAGTCTTGCAACTAATGAAAAACTGTTTTTT. It encodes CASSLATNEKLFF.

This clonotype was recorded at least ten times. This sequence joins TRBV6-1 and TRBJ2-2, with 11 bases lining up with TRBD2. Trimming cost V 7 bases and J 5 bases; bases outside gene matches: 12. CDR1 and CDR2 from the germline V gene are MNHNS and SASEGT. The CDR3 spans 17 residues. CDR3 coding DNA: TGTGCCAGCACCCAGCGGCTAGCGGGAGGTCGGACCGGGGAGCTGTTTTTT. Encoded protein: CASTQRLAGGRTGELFF.

This sequence joins TRBV19 and TRBJ2-1; D not resolved. V lost 6 bases to trimming and J lost 3 bases, with 9 bases between them. Per the germline V gene, CDR1 is LNHDA and CDR2 is SQIVND (reference sequence). This CDR3 comprises 13 residues. The chain's CDR3 is CASSMTLYNEQFF. As DNA, the CDR3 is TGTGCCAGTAGCATGACACTCTACAATGAGCAGTTCTTC.

This clonotype has at least ten counts. CDR3 sequence: CASSFKQVYPTINEQFF. CDR3 bases: TGTGCCAGCAGCTTCAAGCAGGTCTACCCGACTATCAATGAGCAGTTCTTC. The chain is built from TRBV11-2 and TRBJ2-1; perhaps TRBD2 as D (5 bases). The CDR3 is 17 residues long. The germline V gene encodes CDR1 SGHAT and CDR2 FQNNGV. V was pared by 3 bases and J by 6 bases, with 21 bases between.

There are a few counts of this clonotype. The chain recombines TRBV19 with TRBJ2-4, with TRBD1 matching over 10 bases. Germline CDR1 is LNHDA and CDR2 is SQIVND (reference sequence). The CDR3 contains 14 residues. Losses at the gene ends were 6 bases for V and 7 bases for J; bases not matched to a gene: 6. The DNA of the CDR3 is TGTGCCAGTAGCCGCGGGACAGGGGTGAACATTCAGTACTTC. It specifies CASSRGTGVNIQYF. The whole variable domain, remainder taken from reference TRBV19 and TRBJ2-4, is DGGITQSPKYLFRKEGQNVTLSCEQNLNHDAMYWYRQDPGQGLRLIYYSQIVNDFQKGDIAEGYSVSREKKESFPLTVTSAQKNPTAFYLCASSRGTGVNIQYFGAGTRLSVL.